This T cell receptor (beta chain) was profiled in a study of neurological immune-mediated disorders. TCRdb independently ran MiXCR on the 5' RACE reads; one entry per CDR3 protein. The repertoire includes 30,000 to 40,000 distinct CDR3 sequences, about 4.1% of them detected once, and roughly 2% sits in the top ten. This clonotype was observed a few times. This may stem from a read error, because a much larger clone lies one nucleotide away. This CDR3 is 14 amino acids long. Trimming left V 6 bases short and J 1 base short, with 10 bases between. Looked up from germline, CDR1 is LGHDT and CDR2 is YNNKEL (reference sequence).

Sequencing was done on a sample of PBMCs. This rearrangement joins TRBV3-1 to TRBJ2-1; a possible D gene is TRBD2 (6 bases). This TCR derives from a man aged 30 to 45 with multiple sclerosis. DNA of the CDR3: TGTGCCAGCAGTCCCGGGAGATCCTACAATGAGCAGTTCTTC. Protein product: CASSPGRSYNEQFF.